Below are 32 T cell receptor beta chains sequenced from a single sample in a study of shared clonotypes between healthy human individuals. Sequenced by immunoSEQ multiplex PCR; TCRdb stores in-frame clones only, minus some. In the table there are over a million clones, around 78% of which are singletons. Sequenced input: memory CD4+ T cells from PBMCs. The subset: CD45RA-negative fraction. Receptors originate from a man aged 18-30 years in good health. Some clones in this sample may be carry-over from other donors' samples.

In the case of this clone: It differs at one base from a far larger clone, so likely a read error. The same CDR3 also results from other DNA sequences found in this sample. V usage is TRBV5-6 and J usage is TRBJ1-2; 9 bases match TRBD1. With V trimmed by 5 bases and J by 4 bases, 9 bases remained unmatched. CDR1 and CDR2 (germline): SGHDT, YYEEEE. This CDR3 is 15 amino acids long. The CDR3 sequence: CASSLGQGRGYGYTF. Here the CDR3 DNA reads TGTGCCAGCAGTCTAGGACAGGGGCGAGGCTATGGCTACACCTTC.

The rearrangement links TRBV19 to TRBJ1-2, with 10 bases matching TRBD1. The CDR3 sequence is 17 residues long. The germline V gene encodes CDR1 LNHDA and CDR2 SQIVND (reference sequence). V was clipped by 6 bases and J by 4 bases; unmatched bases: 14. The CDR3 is CASSPRTGGFSPYGYTF. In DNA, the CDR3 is TGTGCCAGTAGCCCACGGACAGGGGGTTTTTCTCCCTATGGCTACACCTTC. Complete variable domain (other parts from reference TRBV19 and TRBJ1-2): DGGITQSPKYLFRKEGQNVTLSCEQNLNHDAMYWYRQDPGQGLRLIYYSQIVNDFQKGDIAEGYSVSREKKESFPLTVTSAQKNPTAFYLCASSPRTGGFSPYGYTFGSGTRLTVV.

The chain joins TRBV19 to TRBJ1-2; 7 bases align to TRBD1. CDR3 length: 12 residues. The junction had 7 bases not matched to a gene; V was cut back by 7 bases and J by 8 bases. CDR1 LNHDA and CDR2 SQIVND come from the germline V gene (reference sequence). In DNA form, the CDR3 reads TGTGCCAGTACCACAGGGGTCGGAGGCTACACCTTC. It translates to CASTTGVGGYTF.

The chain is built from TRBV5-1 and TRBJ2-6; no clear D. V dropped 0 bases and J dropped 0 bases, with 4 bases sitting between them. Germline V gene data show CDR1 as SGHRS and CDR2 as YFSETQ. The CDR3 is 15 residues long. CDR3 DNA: TGCGCCAGCAGCTTGGTAGTCTCTGGGGCCAACGTCCTGACTTTC. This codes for CASSLVVSGANVLTF. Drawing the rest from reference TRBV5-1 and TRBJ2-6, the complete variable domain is KAGVTQTPRYLIKTRGQQVTLSCSPISGHRSVSWYQQTPGQGLQFLFEYFSETQRNKGNFPGRFSGRQFSNSRSEMNVSTLELGDSALYLCASSLVVSGANVLTFGAGSRLTVL.

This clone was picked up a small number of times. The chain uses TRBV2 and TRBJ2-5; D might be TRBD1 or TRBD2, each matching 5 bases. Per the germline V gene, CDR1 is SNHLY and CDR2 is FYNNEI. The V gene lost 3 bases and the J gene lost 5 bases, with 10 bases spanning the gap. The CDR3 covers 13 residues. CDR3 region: CASSDVGAETQYF. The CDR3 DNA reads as TGTGCCAGCAGTGACGTCGGGGCTGAGACCCAGTACTTC.

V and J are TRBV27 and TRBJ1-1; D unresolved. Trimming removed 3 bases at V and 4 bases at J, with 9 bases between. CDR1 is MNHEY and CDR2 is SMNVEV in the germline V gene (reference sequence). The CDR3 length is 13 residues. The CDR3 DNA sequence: TGTGCCAGCAGTTTCCAAGGGTCCACTGAAGCTTTCTTT. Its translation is CASSFQGSTEAFF.

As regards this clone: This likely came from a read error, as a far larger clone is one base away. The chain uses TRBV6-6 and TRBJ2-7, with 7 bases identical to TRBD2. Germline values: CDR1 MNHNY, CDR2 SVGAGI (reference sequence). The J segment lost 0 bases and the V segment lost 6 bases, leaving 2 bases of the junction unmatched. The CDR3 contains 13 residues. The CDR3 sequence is CASSRDYSYEQYF. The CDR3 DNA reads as TGTGCCAGCAGCCGGGACTACTCCTACGAGCAGTACTTC.

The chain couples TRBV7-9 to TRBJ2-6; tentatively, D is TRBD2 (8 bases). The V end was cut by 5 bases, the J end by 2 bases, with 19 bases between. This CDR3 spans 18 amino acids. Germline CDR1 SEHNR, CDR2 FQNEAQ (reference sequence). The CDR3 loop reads CASSLGTRGRTGANVLTF. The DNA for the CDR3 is TGTGCCAGCAGCCTAGGGACTAGGGGGCGAACTGGGGCCAACGTCCTGACTTTC.

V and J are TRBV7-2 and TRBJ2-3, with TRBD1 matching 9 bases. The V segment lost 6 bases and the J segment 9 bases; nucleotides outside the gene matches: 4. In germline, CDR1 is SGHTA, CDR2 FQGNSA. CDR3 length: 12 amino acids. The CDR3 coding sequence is TGTGCCAGCAGGCGGACAGGGGAGACGCAGTATTTT. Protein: CASRRTGETQYF.

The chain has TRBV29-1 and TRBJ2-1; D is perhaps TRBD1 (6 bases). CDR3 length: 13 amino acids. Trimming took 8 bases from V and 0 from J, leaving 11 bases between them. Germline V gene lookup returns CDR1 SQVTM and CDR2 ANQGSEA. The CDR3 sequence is CSYRESSYNEQFF. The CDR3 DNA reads TGCAGCTACAGGGAAAGCTCCTACAATGAGCAGTTCTTC.

DNA for the CDR3: TGTGCCACCAGGGTCCCGGGCGCCAAAAACATTCAGTACTTC. Translating gives CATRVPGAKNIQYF. The V gene is TRBV6-5, the J gene TRBJ2-4, with D possibly being TRBD1 (5 bases). Deletions cut 10 bases from V and 1 base from J, with 14 bases between. The CDR3 contains 14 residues. Germline V CDR1 and CDR2: MNHEY, SVGAGI.

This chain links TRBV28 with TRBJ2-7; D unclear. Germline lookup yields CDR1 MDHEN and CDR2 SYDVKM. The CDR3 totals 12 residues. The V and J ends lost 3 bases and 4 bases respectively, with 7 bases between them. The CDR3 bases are TGTGCCAGCAGTTTTAACAGATACGAGCAGTACTTC. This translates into CASSFNRYEQYF.

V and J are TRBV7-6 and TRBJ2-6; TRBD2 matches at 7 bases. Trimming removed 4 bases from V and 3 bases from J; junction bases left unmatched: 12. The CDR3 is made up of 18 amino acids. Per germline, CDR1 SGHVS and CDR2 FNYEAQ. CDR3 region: CASSSGLGVLFGANVLTF. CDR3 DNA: TGTGCCAGCAGCTCCGGACTAGGGGTCCTTTTTGGGGCCAACGTCCTGACTTTC.

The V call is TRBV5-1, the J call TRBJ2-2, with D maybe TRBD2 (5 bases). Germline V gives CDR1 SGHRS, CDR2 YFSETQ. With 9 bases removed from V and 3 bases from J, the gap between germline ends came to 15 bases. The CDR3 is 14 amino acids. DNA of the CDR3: TGCGCCACCCATCGAGGGCGAGACACCGGGGAGCTGTTTTTT. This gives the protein CATHRGRDTGELFF. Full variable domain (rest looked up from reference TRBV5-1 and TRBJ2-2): KAGVTQTPRYLIKTRGQQVTLSCSPISGHRSVSWYQQTPGQGLQFLFEYFSETQRNKGNFPGRFSGRQFSNSRSEMNVSTLELGDSALYLCATHRGRDTGELFFGEGSRLTVL.

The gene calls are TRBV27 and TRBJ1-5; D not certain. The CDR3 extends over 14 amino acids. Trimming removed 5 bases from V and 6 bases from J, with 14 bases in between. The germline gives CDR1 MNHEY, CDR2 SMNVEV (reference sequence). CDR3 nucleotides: TGTGCCAGCAGTCCCCTCGGAATTCGTCAGCCCCAGCATTTT. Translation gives CASSPLGIRQPQHF.

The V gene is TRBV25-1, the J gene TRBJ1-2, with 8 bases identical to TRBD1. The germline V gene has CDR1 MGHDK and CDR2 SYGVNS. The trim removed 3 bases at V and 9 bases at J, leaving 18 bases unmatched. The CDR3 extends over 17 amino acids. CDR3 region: CASSDTLGTGGLYSYTF. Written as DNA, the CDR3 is TGTGCCAGCAGTGATACCCTAGGGACAGGTGGCCTTTATAGCTACACCTTC.

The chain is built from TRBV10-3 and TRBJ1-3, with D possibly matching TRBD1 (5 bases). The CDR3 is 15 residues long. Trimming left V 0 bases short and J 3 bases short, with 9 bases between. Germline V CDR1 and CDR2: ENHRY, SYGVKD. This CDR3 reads CAISESGRGGNTIYF. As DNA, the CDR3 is TGTGCCATCAGTGAGTCGGGAAGGGGTGGAAACACCATATATTTT.

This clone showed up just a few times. The CDR3 DNA sequence: TGTGCCAGCTGCGCGGGAGGCCCTTACGAGCAGTACTTC. It is translated as CASCAGGPYEQYF. The chain employs TRBV28 and TRBJ2-7, with 8 bases aligning to TRBD2. Trimming took 8 bases from V and 4 from J; bases not matched to a gene: 7. The germline V gene encodes CDR1 MDHEN and CDR2 SYDVKM. There are 13 residues in the CDR3.

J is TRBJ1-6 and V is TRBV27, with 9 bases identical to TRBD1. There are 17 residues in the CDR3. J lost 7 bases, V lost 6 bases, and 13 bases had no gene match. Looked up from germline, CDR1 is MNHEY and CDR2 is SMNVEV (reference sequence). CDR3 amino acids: CASRLGAAGTGNSPLHF. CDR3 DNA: TGTGCCAGCAGGCTTGGGGCCGCCGGGACAGGGAATTCACCCCTCCACTTT.

The CDR3 is CASSSGTGGTEAFF. CDR3 nucleotides: TGTGCCAGCAGTTCCGGGACAGGGGGAACTGAAGCTTTCTTT. This rearrangement joins TRBV5-4 to TRBJ1-1; 11 bases are a match to TRBD1. The CDR3 covers 14 residues. J gave up 5 bases and V 5 bases, and 5 bases lay outside the gene matches. The germline V gene encodes CDR1 SGHNT and CDR2 YYREEE (reference sequence).

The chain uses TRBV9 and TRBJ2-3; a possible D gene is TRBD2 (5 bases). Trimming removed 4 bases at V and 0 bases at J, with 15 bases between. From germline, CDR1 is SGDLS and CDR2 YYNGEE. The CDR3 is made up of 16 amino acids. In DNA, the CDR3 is TGTGCCAGCAGCTTAAGCGACTGGACTAGCACAGATACGCAGTATTTT. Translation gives CASSLSDWTSTDTQYF.

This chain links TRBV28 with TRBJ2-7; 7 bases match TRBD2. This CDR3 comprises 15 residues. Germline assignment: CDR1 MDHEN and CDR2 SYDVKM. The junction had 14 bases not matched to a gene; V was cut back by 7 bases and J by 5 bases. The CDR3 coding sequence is TGTGCCAGCATCTCAGACGTGGGGAGGGCCCACGAGCAGTACTTC. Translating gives CASISDVGRAHEQYF.

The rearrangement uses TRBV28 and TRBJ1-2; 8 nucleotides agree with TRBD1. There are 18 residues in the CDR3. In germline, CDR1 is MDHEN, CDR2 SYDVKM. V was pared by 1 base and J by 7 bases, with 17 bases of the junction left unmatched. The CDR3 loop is CASSLSPVRQGRTLGYTF. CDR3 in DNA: TGTGCCAGCAGTTTATCTCCCGTTAGACAGGGGAGGACTCTTGGCTACACCTTC.

The CDR3 sequence is CASSQEGGAAHNSPLHF. Here the CDR3 DNA reads TGCGCCAGCAGCCAAGAAGGTGGGGCAGCGCATAATTCACCCCTCCACTTT. V is TRBV4-3 and J is TRBJ1-6; tentative D call: TRBD1 (5 bases). Germline CDR1 LGHNA, CDR2 YSLEER. V lost 0 bases to trimming and J lost 5 bases, with 14 bases between them. CDR3 size: 17 residues.

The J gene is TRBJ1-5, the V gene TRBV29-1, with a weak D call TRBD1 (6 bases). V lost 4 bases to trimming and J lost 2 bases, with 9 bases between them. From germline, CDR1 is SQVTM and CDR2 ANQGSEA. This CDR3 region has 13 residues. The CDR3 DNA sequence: TGCAGCGTTGGGGGGGCTGGCAATCAGCCCCAGCATTTT. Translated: CSVGGAGNQPQHF.

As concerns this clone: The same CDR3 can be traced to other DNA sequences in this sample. The CDR3 region is CSARGEETQYF. The CDR3 region has the DNA TGCAGTGCTAGAGGGGAGGAGACCCAGTACTTC. The rearrangement uses TRBV20-1 and TRBJ2-5; possibly TRBD2 for D (5 bases). Trimming left V 1 base short and J 5 bases short, with 5 bases between. Germline CDR1 DFQATT, CDR2 SNEGSKA (reference sequence). This CDR3 comprises 11 residues.

CDR3: CASSLLGSEQYF. As DNA, the CDR3 is TGTGCCAGCAGCTTACTTGGTAGCGAGCAGTACTTC. The gene calls are TRBV7-6 and TRBJ2-7; no reliable D call. Germline loops: CDR1 SGHVS, CDR2 FNYEAQ. There are 12 residues in the CDR3. Trimming stripped 2 bases from V and 6 bases from J, with 8 bases between.

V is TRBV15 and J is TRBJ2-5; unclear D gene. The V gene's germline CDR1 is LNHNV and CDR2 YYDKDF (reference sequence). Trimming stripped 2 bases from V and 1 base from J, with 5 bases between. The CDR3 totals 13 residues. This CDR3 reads CATSRRIQETQYF. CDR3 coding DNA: TGTGCCACCAGCAGACGGATCCAAGAGACCCAGTACTTC.

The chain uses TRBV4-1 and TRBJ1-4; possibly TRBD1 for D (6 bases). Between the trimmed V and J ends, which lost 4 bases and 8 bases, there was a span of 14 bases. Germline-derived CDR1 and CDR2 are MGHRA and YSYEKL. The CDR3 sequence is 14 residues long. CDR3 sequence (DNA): TGCGCCAGCAGCCTTCCCAGGGGCGGGGAAAAACTGTTTTTT. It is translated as CASSLPRGGEKLFF.

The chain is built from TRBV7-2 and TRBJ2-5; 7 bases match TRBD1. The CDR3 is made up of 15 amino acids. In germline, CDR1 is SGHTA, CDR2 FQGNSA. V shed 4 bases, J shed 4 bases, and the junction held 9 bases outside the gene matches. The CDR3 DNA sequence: TGTGCCAGCAGCTCACAACAGGGGTTAGGAGAGACCCAGTACTTC. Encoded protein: CASSSQQGLGETQYF. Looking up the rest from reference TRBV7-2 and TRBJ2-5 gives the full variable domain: GAGVSQSPSNKVTEKGKDVELRCDPISGHTALYWYRQSLGQGLEFLIYFQGNSAPDKSGLPSDRFSAERTGGSVSTLTIQRTQQEDSAVYLCASSSQQGLGETQYFGPGTRLLVL.

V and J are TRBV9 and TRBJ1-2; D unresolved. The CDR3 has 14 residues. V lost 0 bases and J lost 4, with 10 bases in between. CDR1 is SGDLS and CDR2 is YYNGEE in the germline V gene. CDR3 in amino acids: CASSVDPKSYGYTF. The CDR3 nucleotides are TGTGCCAGCAGCGTAGATCCTAAGAGCTATGGCTACACCTTC.

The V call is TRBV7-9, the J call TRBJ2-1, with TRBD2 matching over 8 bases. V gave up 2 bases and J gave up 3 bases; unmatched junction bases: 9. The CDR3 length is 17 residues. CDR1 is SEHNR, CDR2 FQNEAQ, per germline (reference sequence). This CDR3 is CASSLYLAGRGYNEQFF. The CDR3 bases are TGTGCCAGCAGCTTATATTTAGCGGGAAGGGGCTACAATGAGCAGTTCTTC.